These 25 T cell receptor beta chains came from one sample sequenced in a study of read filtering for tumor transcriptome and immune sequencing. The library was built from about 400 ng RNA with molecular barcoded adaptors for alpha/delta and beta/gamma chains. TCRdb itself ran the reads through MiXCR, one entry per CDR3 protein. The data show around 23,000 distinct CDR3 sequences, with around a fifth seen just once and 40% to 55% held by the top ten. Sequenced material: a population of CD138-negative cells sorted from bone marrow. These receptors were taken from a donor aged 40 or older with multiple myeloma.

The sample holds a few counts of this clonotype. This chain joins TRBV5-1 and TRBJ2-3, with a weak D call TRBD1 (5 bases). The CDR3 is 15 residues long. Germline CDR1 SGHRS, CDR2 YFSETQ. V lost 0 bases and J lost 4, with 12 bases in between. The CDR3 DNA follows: TGCGCCAGCAGCTTGGGCCAGGGTGGGCCAGATACGCAGTATTTT. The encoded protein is CASSLGQGGPDTQYF.

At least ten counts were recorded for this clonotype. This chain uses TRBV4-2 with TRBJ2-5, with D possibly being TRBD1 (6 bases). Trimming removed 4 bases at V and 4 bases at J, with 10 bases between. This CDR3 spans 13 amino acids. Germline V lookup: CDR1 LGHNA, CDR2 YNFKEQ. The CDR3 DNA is TGTGCCAGCAGCCCACCCAGGGGAGAGACCCAGTACTTC. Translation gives CASSPPRGETQYF.

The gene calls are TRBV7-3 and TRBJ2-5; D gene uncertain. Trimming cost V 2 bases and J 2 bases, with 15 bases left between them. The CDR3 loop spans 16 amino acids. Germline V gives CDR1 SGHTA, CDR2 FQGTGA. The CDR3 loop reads CASSLFASGTQETQYF. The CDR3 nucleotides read TGTGCCAGCAGCTTATTCGCGTCTGGCACTCAAGAGACCCAGTACTTC.

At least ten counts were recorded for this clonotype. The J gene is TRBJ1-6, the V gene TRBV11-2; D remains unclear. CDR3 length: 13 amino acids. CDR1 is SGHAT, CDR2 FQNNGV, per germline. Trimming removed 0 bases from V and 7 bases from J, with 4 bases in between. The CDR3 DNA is TGTGCCAGCAGCTTAGAGGGAAATTCACCCCTCCACTTT. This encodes CASSLEGNSPLHF.

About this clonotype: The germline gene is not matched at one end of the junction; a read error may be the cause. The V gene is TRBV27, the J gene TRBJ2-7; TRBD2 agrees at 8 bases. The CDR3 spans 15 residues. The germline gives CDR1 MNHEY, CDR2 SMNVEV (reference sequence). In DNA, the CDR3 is TGTGCCAGCAGTTTATCGCGGGGGGCCCGGTACGAGCTGTACTTC. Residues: CASSLSRGARYELYF.

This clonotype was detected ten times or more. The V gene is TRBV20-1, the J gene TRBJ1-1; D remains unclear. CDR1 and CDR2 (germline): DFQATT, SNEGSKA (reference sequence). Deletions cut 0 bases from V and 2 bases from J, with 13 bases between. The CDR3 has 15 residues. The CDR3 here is CSAREIVAGNTEAFF. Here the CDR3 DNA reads TGCAGTGCTAGAGAAATCGTTGCGGGAAACACTGAAGCTTTCTTT.

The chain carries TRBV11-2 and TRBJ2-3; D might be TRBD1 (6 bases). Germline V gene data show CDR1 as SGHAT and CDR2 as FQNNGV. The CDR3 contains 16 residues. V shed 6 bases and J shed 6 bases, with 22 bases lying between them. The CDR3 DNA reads TGTGCCAGCAGTTTCTCTAGAGGGGGTCCCGCGGATACGCAGTATTTT. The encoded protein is CASSFSRGGPADTQYF.

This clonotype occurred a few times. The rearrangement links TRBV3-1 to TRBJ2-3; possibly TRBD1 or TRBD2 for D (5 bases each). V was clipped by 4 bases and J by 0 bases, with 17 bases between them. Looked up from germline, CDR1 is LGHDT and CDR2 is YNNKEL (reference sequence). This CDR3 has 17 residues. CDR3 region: CASSRKGTVASTDTQYF. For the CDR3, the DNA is TGTGCCAGCAGCCGAAAAGGGACGGTGGCTAGCACAGATACGCAGTATTTT.

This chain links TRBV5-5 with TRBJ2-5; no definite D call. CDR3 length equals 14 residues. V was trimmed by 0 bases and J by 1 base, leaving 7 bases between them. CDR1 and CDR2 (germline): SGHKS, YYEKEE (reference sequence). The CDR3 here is CASSLAAAQETQYF. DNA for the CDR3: TGTGCCAGCAGCTTGGCGGCAGCCCAAGAGACCCAGTACTTC.

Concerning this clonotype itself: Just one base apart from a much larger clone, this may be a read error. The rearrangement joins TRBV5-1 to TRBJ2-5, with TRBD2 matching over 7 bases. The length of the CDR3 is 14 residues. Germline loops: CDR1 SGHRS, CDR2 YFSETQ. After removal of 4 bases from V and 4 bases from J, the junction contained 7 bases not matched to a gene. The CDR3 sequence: CASSQSGVVETQYF. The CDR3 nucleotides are TGCGCCAGCAGCCAAAGCGGGGTGGTAGAGACCCAGTACTTC.

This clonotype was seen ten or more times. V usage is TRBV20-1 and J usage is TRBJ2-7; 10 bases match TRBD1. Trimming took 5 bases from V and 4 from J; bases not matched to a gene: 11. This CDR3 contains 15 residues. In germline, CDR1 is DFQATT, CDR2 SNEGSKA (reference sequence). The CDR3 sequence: CSAPNPGQGLYEQYF. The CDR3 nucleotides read TGCAGTGCTCCTAATCCGGGACAGGGGTTATACGAGCAGTACTTC.

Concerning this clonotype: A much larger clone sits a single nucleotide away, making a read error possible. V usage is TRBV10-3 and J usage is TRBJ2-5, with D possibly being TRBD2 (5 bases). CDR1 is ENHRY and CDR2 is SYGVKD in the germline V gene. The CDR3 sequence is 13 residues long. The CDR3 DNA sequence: TGTGCCGTCAGTGACGGGGTCCAAGAGACCCAGTACTTC. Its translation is CAVSDGVQETQYF.

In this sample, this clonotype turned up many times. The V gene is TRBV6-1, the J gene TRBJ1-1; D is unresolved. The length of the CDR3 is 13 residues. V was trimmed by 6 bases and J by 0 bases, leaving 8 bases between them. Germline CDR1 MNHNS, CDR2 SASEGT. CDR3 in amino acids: CASRTTLNTEAFF. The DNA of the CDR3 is TGTGCCAGCAGGACTACATTGAACACTGAAGCTTTCTTT.

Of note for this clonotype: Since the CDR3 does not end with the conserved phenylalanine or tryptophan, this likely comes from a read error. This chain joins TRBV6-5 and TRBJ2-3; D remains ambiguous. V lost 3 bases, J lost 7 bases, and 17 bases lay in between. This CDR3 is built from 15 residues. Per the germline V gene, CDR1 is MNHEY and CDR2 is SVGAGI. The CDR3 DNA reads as TGTGCCAGCAGTTATTCCCTGGCCGCCGTCAATACGCAGTATTTA. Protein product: CASSYSLAAVNTQYL.

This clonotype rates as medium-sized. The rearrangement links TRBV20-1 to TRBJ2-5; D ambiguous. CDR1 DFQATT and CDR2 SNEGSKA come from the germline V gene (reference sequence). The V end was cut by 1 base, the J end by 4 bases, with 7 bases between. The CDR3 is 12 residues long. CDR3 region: CSARGFAETQYF. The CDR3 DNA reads TGCAGTGCTAGAGGGTTTGCAGAGACCCAGTACTTC.

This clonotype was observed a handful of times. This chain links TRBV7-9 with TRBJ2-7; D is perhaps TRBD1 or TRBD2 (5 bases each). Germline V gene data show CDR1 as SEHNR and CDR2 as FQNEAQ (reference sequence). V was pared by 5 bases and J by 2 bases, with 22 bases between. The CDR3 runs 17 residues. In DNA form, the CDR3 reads TGTGCCAGCAGCCCCGAGGGGAGCGGACCGCTTACCTACGAGCAGTACTTC. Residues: CASSPEGSGPLTYEQYF.

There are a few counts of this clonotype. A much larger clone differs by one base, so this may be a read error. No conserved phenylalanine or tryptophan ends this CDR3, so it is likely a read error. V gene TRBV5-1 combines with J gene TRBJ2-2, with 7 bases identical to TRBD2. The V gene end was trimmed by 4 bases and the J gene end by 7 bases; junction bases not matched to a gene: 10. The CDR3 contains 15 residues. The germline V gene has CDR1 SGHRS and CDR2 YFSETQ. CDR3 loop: CASSGGPGGVGELFS. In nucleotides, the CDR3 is TGCGCCAGCAGCGGCGGGCCGGGGGGAGTCGGGGAGCTGTTTTCT.

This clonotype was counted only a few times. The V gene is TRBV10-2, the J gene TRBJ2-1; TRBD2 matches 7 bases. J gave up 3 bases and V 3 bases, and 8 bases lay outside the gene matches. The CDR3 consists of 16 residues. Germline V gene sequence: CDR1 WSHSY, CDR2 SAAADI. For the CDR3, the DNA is TGCGCCAGCAGTGAATCGTTGGGGGACTACTACAATGAGCAGTTCTTC. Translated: CASSESLGDYYNEQFF.

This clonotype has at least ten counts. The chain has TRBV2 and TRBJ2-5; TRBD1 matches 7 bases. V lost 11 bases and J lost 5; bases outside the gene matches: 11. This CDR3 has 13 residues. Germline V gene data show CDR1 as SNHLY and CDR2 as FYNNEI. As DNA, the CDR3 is TGTGCCGGACGGACAGGTGGTAGGGAGACCCAGTACTTC. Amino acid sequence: CAGRTGGRETQYF.

The CDR3 sequence: CSVRQGTQPQHF. The CDR3 DNA is TGCAGCGTAAGACAGGGGACTCAGCCCCAGCATTTT. The chain uses TRBV29-1 and TRBJ1-5; TRBD1 agrees at 8 bases. Germline V gene lookup returns CDR1 SQVTM and CDR2 ANQGSEA. CDR3 length: 12 residues. The V and J ends lost 6 bases and 6 bases, in that order; junction bases with no gene match: 4.

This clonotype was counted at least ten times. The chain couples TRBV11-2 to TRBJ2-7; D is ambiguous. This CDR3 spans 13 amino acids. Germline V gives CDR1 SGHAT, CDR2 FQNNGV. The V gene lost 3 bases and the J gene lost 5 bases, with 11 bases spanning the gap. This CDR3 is CASSLSLENEQYF. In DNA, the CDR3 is TGTGCCAGCAGCTTGAGTCTGGAAAACGAGCAGTACTTC.

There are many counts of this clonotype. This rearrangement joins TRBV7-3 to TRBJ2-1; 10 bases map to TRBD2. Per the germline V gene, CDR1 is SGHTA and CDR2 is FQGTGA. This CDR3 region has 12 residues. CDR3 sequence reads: CASGGQNNEQFF. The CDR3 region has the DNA TGTGCTAGCGGGGGGCAAAACAATGAGCAGTTCTTC.

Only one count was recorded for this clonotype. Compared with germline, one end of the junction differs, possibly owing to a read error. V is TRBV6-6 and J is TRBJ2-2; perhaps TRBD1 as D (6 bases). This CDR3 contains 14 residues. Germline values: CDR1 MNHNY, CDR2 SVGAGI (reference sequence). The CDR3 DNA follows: TGTGCCAGCAGTGGAACAGGGTCGACCGGGGAGCTGTCTTTT. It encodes CASSGTGSTGELSF.

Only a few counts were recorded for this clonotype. The CDR3 bases are TGTGCCAGCAGTTCGGGCCCCTTCAATGAGCAGTTCTTC. This sequence encodes CASSSGPFNEQFF. The chain joins TRBV11-3 to TRBJ2-1; D is unclear. Germline loops: CDR1 SGHNT, CDR2 YENEEA. The V gene lost 6 bases and the J gene lost 6 bases, with 12 bases spanning the gap. CDR3 length: 13 residues.

CDR3 sequence: CASSESRAGETQYF. The CDR3, as DNA: TGTGCCAGCAGTGAATCAAGGGCTGGAGAGACCCAGTACTTC. The V call is TRBV25-1, the J call TRBJ2-5; D not resolved. CDR3 length equals 14 residues. Trimming took 1 base from V and 4 from J, leaving 10 bases between them. Germline V gene lookup returns CDR1 MGHDK and CDR2 SYGVNS.